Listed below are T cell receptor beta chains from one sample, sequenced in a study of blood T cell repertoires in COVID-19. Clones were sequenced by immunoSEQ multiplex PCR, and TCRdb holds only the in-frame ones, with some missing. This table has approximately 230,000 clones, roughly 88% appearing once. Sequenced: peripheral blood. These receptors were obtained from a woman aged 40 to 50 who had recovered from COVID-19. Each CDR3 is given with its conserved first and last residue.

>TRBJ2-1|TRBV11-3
CASSPRVSYNEQFF
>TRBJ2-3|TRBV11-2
CASSRGTPTDTQYF
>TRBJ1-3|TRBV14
CASSQARLDATPGQGFSSGNTIYF
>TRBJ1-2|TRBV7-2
CASSTTGMNYGYTF
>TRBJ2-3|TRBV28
CASSLGLVKKTDTQYF
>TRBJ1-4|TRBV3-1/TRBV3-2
CASSPGFRPNEKLFF
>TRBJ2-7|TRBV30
CAWTGGQYEQYF
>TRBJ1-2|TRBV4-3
CASSQDLGQGGGYTF
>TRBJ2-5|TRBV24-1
CATSDYSASAKEETQYF
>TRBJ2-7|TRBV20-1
CSASARTGETYEQYF
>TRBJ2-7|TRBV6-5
CASSQSGRVDEQYF
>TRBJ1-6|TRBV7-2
CASSLVRGVNSPLHF
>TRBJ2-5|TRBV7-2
CASSLMWVAGFQETQYF
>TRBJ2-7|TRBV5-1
CASSPDAQGGPNEQYF
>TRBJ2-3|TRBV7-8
CASSLGYQGYKTDTQYF
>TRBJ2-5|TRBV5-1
CASSSTGVAETQYF
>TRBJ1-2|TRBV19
CASSSRQGRTDGYTF
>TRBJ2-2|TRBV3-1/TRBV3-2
CASSHAGNTGELFF
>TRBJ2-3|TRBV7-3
CASSLRGLADTQYF
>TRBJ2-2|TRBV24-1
CATSDPGGGELFF
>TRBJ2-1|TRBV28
CASSLGQVYDEQFF
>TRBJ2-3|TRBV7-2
CASSSGQGGTDTQYF
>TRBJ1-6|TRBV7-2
CASSLGGSGSPLHF
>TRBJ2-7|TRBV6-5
CASSYSRLATLGQYF
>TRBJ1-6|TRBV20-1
CSASPARGKESPLHF
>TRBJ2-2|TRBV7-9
CASSLESLTGELFF